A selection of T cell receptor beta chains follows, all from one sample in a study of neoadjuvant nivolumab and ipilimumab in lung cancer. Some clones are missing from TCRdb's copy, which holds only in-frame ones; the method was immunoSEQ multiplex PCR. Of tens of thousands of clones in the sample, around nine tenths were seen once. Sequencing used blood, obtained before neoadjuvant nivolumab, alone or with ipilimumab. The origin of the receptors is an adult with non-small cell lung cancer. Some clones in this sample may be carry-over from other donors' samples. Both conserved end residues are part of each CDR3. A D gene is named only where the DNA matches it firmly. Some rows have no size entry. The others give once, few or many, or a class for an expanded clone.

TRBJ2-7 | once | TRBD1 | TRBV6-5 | TGTGCCAGCAGCCTCGAGGGACAGATCTACGAGCAGTACTTC | CASSLEGQIYEQYF
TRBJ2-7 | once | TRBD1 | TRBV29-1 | TGCAGCGTTGAAGAGACAGGGGTCGGGTTCGACGAGCAGTACTTC | CSVEETGVGFDEQYF
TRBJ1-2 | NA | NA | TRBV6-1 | TGTGCCAGCAGTGAAGCGATAAACTATGGCTACACCTTC | CASSEAINYGYTF
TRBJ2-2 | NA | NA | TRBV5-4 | TGTGCCAGCAGCAACAGGGGCAGGGGAGGCGGGGAGCTGTTTTTT | CASSNRGRGGGELFF
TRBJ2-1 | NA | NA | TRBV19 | TGTGCCAGTAGTATAGGACAGTACAATGAGCAGTTCTTC | CASSIGQYNEQFF
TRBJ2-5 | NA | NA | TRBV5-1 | TGCGCCAGCAGCTTGGAATCGGAGACCCAGTACTTC | CASSLESETQYF
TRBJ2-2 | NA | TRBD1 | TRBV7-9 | TGTGCCAGCAGCCCCCGGTACAGGGGATCCGGGGAGCTGTTTTTT | CASSPRYRGSGELFF
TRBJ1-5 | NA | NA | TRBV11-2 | TGTGCCAGCAGCTCACAGGGAAGTCAGCCCCAGCATTTT | CASSSQGSQPQHF
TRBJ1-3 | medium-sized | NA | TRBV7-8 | TGTGCCAGCAGCATCGGGACACCTTCTGGAAACACCATATATTTT | CASSIGTPSGNTIYF
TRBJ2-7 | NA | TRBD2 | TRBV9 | TGTGCCAGCAGCGATAGCGGGAGGCAGTACTTC | CASSDSGRQYF
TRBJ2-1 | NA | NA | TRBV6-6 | TGTGCCAGCAGTTACTCGATGACGTATTACGGTGAGCAGTTCTTC | CASSYSMTYYGEQFF
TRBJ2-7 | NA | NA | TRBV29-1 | TGCAGCGTTGAAGACCGAGGCGGGGTCTCCTACGAGCAGTACTTC | CSVEDRGGVSYEQYF
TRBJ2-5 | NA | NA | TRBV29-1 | TGCAGCGTTGATGGCCCCTCTAGCCAAGAGACCCAGTACTTC | CSVDGPSSQETQYF
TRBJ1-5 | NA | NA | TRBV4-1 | TGCGCCAGCAGCCATTTAGTCGGATCCCACAGCAATCAGCCCCAGCATTTT | CASSHLVGSHSNQPQHF
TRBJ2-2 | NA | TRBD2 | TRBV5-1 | TGCGCCAGCAGAATTCAGGCAGCGGGAGGGACCACCGGGGAGCTGTTTTTT | CASRIQAAGGTTGELFF
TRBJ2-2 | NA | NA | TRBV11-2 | TGTGCCAGCAGTGCGGGACAGAACACCGGGGAGCTGTTTTTT | CASSAGQNTGELFF
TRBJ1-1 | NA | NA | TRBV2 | TGTGCCAGCAGCTACAGGAGGACCCAGAACACTGAAGCTTTCTTT | CASSYRRTQNTEAFF
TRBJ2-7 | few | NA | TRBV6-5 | TGTGCCAGCAGTTCTTACAAGGGACTCCTCGACGAGCAGTACTTC | CASSSYKGLLDEQYF
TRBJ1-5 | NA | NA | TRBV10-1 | TGCGCCAGCAGTGAGTCTTCCCAGCCCCAGCATTTT | CASSESSQPQHF
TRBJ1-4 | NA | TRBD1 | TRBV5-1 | TGCGCCAGCAGCCTGCTGGGACAGGGAAGTAATGAAAAACTGTTTTTT | CASSLLGQGSNEKLFF